This T cell receptor beta chain was sequenced for a study of OX40 agonist ivuxolimab in advanced cancers. Turning to the overall study: Ivuxolimab was a fully human IgG2 agonistic monoclonal antibody targeting the costimulatory receptor OX40 (CD134). Intravenous ivuxolimab was administered to patients every 2 weeks at six dose levels: 0.01, 0.1, 0.3, 1.5, 3 and 10 mg/kg. Of the roughly 52 dose-escalation patients, hepatocellular carcinoma was present in about 20, melanoma in approximately 15, renal cell carcinoma in 9 and head and neck cancer in 9. In the dose-escalation cohort, around four fifths of patients were male, and the mean age was approximately 60 years, with a range of 23 to 79. Prior anti-PD-1, anti-PD-L1 or anti-CTLA-4 therapy was permitted, and checkpoint inhibitors had been received by about 36% of dose-escalation patients. Three dose-escalation patients achieved partial responses, one with hepatocellular carcinoma and two with cutaneous melanoma. Peripheral TCRbeta sequencing aimed to test whether ivuxolimab altered TCR sequence diversity and caused clonal T-cell expansion. The paper describes the monotherapy dose-escalation part (N of about 50 patients) of the phase I trial of ivuxolimab.

Broader findings and caveats from the paper: On average, CD8+ T cells showed more expanded clones than CD4+ T cells after ivuxolimab. Low levels of normalized T-cell clonal expansion were also shown by some nonresponding patients. At doses from 0.1 to 3.0 mg/kg, clonal expansion was seen in both CD4+ and CD8+ blood T cells between baseline and week 6. The antigen specificity of the clonally expanded peripheral T cells was not determined. Partial responders in the 0.1-3.0 mg/kg groups had among the lowest normalized peripheral clonal expansion, especially among CD8+ T cells.

Patients with autoimmune disease history or receiving systemic immunosuppression were excluded from the trial. In every dose cohort, peripheral blood was drawn for TCR sequencing at baseline, cycle 4 day 1, and cycle 7 day 1. The samples were taken from a phase I, first-in-human, multicenter, open-label dose-escalation trial of ivuxolimab. Adults with locally advanced or metastatic melanoma, renal cell, hepatocellular, or head and neck squamous cell carcinoma were enrolled in the trial. Before TCR sequencing, CD4+ T cells and CD8+ T cells were sorted from peripheral blood as separate populations. V lost 3 bases and J lost 8 bases; the stretch between them is 20 bases long. Sequences SGDLS (CDR1) and YYNGEE (CDR2) are obtained from the germline V gene. There are 15 amino acids in the CDR3, from cysteine to phenylalanine inclusive. Left in the record is the CDR3 DNA by itself, 45 bases read in frame from the first base.

Comments on this clone: No cognate antigen has been identified for it. Nothing much larger sits one base from this clone, and base qualities are not available.

Genomic DNA was isolated from the sorted cells so that the TCRbeta CDR3 region could be sequenced. The immunoSEQ Assay was used to sequence the TCRbeta CDR3 regions. The table comes from immuneACCESS by way of TCRdb, which keeps in-frame sequences with V and J called. Part of the clones is missing from these tables; in studies checked, under half for an unresolved V gene and the rest for unknown reasons. The sample table records some 73,000 clones; roughly 85% of these occur just once. Together, the top ten hold about 0.75% of the sample. The sequencing here drew on CD4+ or CD8+ T cells sorted from blood, taken in a trial of the OX40 agonist ivuxolimab. The receptor's source is an adult with an advanced solid tumor such as melanoma, head and neck, liver or kidney cancer. The receptor chain draws on TRBV9 and TRBJ1-2, with no reliable assignment of the D segment. For the CDR3, the sequence is CASSEGPNRSKGYTF. The sequenced DNA is TGTGCCAGCAGCGAAGGCCCGAACCGTTCAAAAGGCTACACCTTC.